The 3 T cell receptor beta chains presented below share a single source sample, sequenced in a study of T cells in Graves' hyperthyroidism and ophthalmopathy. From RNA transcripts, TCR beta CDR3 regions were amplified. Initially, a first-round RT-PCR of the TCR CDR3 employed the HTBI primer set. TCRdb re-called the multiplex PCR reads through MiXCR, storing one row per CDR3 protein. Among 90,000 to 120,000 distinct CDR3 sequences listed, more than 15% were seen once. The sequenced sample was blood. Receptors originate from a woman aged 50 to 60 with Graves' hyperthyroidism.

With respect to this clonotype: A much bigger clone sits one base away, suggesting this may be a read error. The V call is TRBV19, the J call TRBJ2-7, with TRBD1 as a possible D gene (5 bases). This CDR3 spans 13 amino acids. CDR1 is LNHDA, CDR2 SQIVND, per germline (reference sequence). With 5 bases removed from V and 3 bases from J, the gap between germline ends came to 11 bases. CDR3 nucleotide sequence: TGTGCCAGTAGTCAAGACAGCCTCTACGAGCAGTACGTC. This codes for CASSQDSLYEQYV.

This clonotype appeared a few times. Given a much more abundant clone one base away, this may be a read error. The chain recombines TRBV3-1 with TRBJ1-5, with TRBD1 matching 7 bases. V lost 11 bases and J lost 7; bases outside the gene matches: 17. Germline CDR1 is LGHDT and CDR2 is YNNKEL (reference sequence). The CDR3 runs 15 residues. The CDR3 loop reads CARQQGQRSGQPQHF. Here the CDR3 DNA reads TGTGCCCGACAACAGGGACAGCGTTCCGGACAGCCCCAGCATTTT. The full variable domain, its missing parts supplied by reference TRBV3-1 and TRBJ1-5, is DTAVSQTPKYLVTQMGNDKSIKCEQNLGHDTMYWYKQDSKKFLKIMFSYNNKELIINETVPNRFSPKSPDKAHLNLHINSLELGDSAVYFCARQQGQRSGQPQHFGDGTRLSIL.

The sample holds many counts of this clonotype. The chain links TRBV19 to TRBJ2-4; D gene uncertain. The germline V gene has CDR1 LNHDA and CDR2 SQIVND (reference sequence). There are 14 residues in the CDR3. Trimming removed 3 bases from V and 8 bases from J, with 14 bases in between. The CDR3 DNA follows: TGTGCCAGTAGTATTTTTGGGGATTCGGACATTCAGTACTTC. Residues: CASSIFGDSDIQYF.